This T cell receptor (beta chain) was recovered during a study of CD8+CD57+ T cells in acquired aplastic anemia. Many counts were recorded for this clonotype. Germline assignment: CDR1 SQVTM and CDR2 ANQGSEA. This CDR3 spans 14 amino acids. Trimming stripped 1 base from V and 3 bases from J, with 10 bases between. Previously, flow cytometry had revealed CD8+CD57+ cell expansion in the patients chosen for sequencing. TCR beta VDJ and CDR3 profiling used genomic DNA as template. TCRdb recomputed calls from the reads with MiXCR, one row per CDR3 protein. The data hold roughly 250,000 distinct CDR3 sequences, with roughly half observed a single time.

This chain connects TRBV29-1 to TRBJ2-1; D unclear. Sequences were obtained from sorted CD4+, CD8+, or CD8+CD57+ T cells (not recorded which) from PBMCs. The source is a human donor with aplastic anemia. The CDR3 region is CSVEGALGYNEQFF. Here the CDR3 DNA reads TGCAGCGTTGAAGGTGCACTCGGCTACAATGAGCAGTTCTTC.